Sequencing of this TCR beta chain was carried out in a study of patients and donors after allogeneic stem cell transplantation. TCRdb reprocessed the RT-PCR reads with MiXCR, giving one entry per CDR3 protein. The top ten hold approximately 40% of the sample, which has almost 20,000 distinct CDR3 sequences, approximately 5% seen once. Between the trimmed V and J ends, which lost 4 bases and 4 bases, there was a span of 13 bases. This CDR3 is 14 amino acids long. The V gene's germline CDR1 is SGHDN and CDR2 FVKESK. The source of this sequence is a human donor who was either an allogeneic HSCT recipient or a stem cell or donor lymphocyte infusion donor (not recorded which). It is not recorded whose cells these are; they may come from a transplant donor. The V call is TRBV14, the J call TRBJ2-5; D remains unclear. The source material was blood, either unsorted or a sorted T cell fraction (not recorded which). CDR3 nucleotides: TGTGCCAGCAGCCCGGTCACGAAAGGAGAGACCCAGTACTTC. Translating it yields CASSPVTKGETQYF.